These T cell receptor beta chains were read from a single sample in a study of radiotherapy plus CTLA-4 blockade in lung cancer. The protocol was immunoSEQ multiplex PCR, while the TCRdb copy is restricted to in-frame clones and leaves out a portion. This table holds around 38,000 clones, approximately 83% found once. The specimen was peripheral blood, collected from a patient treated with radiotherapy plus ipilimumab. These receptors were taken from a human donor with non-small cell lung cancer whose response to radiotherapy plus ipilimumab could not be evaluated. CDR3s include the opening cysteine and the closing phenylalanine or tryptophan. The D gene is left open where the match is weak. Size is stated for part of the rows, as once, few or many counts, or as a class when the clone is expanded.

clone_size: -
d_call: TRBD1
j_call: TRBJ2-7
v_call: TRBV7-9
cdr3_aa: CASSSGFGTGGYEQYF
cdr3_nt: TGTGCCAGCAGCTCGGGTTTCGGGACAGGGGGCTACGAGCAGTACTTC

clone_size: -
d_call: TRBD1
j_call: TRBJ2-4
v_call: TRBV19
cdr3_aa: CASSSWTGEGIQYF
cdr3_nt: TGTGCCAGTAGTTCCTGGACAGGGGAAGGCATTCAGTACTTC

clone_size: -
d_call: -
j_call: TRBJ2-1
v_call: TRBV19
cdr3_aa: CASSMTTRGPYNEQFF
cdr3_nt: TGTGCCAGTAGTATGACAACCCGCGGGCCCTACAATGAGCAGTTCTTC

clone_size: -
d_call: TRBD1
j_call: TRBJ2-2
v_call: TRBV5-5
cdr3_aa: CASRGGQGTGELFF
cdr3_nt: TGTGCCAGCAGGGGTGGACAGGGGACCGGGGAGCTGTTTTTT

clone_size: -
d_call: -
j_call: TRBJ2-5
v_call: TRBV7-2
cdr3_aa: CASSLGVGRETQYF
cdr3_nt: TGTGCCAGCAGCTTAGGAGTGGGCCGGGAGACCCAGTACTTC

clone_size: -
d_call: -
j_call: TRBJ2-3
v_call: TRBV5-4
cdr3_aa: CASSLPISADTQYF
cdr3_nt: TGTGCCAGCAGCCTGCCCATCTCAGCGGATACGCAGTATTTT

clone_size: few
d_call: -
j_call: TRBJ2-5
v_call: TRBV5-1
cdr3_aa: CASSPGTPQETQYF
cdr3_nt: TGCGCCAGCAGTCCCGGGACACCTCAAGAGACCCAGTACTTC

clone_size: -
d_call: TRBD2
j_call: TRBJ2-3
v_call: TRBV4-3
cdr3_aa: CASSQDLGRGVDTQYF
cdr3_nt: TGCGCCAGCAGCCAAGATCTAGGGCGGGGGGTAGATACGCAGTATTTT

clone_size: -
d_call: -
j_call: TRBJ2-1
v_call: TRBV7-9
cdr3_aa: CASSFGLSPHNEQFF
cdr3_nt: TGTGCCAGCAGCTTTGGTCTTAGCCCACACAATGAGCAGTTCTTC

clone_size: -
d_call: -
j_call: TRBJ1-4
v_call: TRBV4-2
cdr3_aa: CASSQEAGTNEKLFF
cdr3_nt: TGTGCCAGCAGCCAAGAGGCAGGAACTAATGAAAAACTGTTTTTT

clone_size: -
d_call: TRBD1
j_call: TRBJ2-3
v_call: TRBV6-6
cdr3_aa: CASSSWTGGGQITQYF
cdr3_nt: TGTGCCAGCAGTTCGTGGACAGGGGGGGGCCAGATAACGCAGTATTTT

clone_size: -
d_call: -
j_call: TRBJ2-5
v_call: TRBV18
cdr3_aa: CASSQEWGSETQYF
cdr3_nt: TGTGCCAGCTCACAGGAATGGGGCTCCGAGACCCAGTACTTC

clone_size: -
d_call: TRBD1
j_call: TRBJ2-5
v_call: TRBV6-1
cdr3_aa: CASSGTGMGAQYF
cdr3_nt: TGTGCCAGCAGCGGGACAGGGATGGGGGCCCAGTACTTC

clone_size: -
d_call: -
j_call: TRBJ2-5
v_call: TRBV7-9
cdr3_aa: CASRIGVGYQETQYF
cdr3_nt: TGTGCCAGCAGAATAGGGGTAGGGTATCAAGAGACCCAGTACTTC

clone_size: -
d_call: -
j_call: TRBJ2-4
v_call: TRBV4-1
cdr3_aa: CASSRNRDTPQEIQYF
cdr3_nt: TGCGCCAGCAGCCGTAACCGGGACACCCCCCAAGAAATTCAGTACTTC

clone_size: -
d_call: TRBD2
j_call: TRBJ2-7
v_call: TRBV5-4
cdr3_aa: CASSLGQGTSEQYF
cdr3_nt: TGTGCCAGCAGCTTGGGCCAGGGGACTAGCGAGCAGTACTTC

clone_size: -
d_call: -
j_call: TRBJ2-1
v_call: TRBV19
cdr3_aa: CASSIDGLYNEQFF
cdr3_nt: TGTGCCAGTAGTATAGATGGCTTATACAATGAGCAGTTCTTC

clone_size: -
d_call: TRBD1
j_call: TRBJ2-5
v_call: TRBV10-3
cdr3_aa: CAISEGQGEMETQYF
cdr3_nt: TGTGCCATCAGTGAGGGGCAGGGGGAGATGGAGACCCAGTACTTC

clone_size: -
d_call: TRBD2
j_call: TRBJ2-5
v_call: TRBV4-1
cdr3_aa: CASSLRGGLAGEGTQYF
cdr3_nt: TGCGCCAGCAGCCTACGCGGGGGACTAGCGGGAGAGGGGACCCAGTACTTC

clone_size: -
d_call: -
j_call: TRBJ2-7
v_call: TRBV5-1
cdr3_aa: CASSFLRDSYEQYF
cdr3_nt: TGCGCCAGCAGCTTTTTGCGGGACTCCTACGAGCAGTACTTC

clone_size: -
d_call: TRBD1
j_call: TRBJ2-7
v_call: TRBV27
cdr3_aa: CASSRQGSSEQYF
cdr3_nt: TGTGCCAGCAGTCGACAGGGTTCGAGCGAGCAGTACTTC

clone_size: once
d_call: -
j_call: TRBJ1-3
v_call: TRBV18
cdr3_aa: CASSRRLMESGNTIYF
cdr3_nt: TGTGCCAGCTCACGCCGTCTGATGGAGTCTGGAAACACCATATATTTT

clone_size: -
d_call: -
j_call: TRBJ2-1
v_call: TRBV14
cdr3_aa: CASSQVLGGNEQFF
cdr3_nt: TGTGCCAGCAGCCAAGTACTAGGAGGCAATGAGCAGTTCTTC

clone_size: -
d_call: -
j_call: TRBJ1-5
v_call: TRBV6-6
cdr3_aa: CASRGLYGNQPQHF
cdr3_nt: TGTGCCAGCAGGGGACTGTATGGCAATCAGCCCCAGCATTTT

clone_size: medium-sized
d_call: -
j_call: TRBJ1-2
v_call: TRBV5-1
cdr3_aa: CASRSMSGHGYTF
cdr3_nt: TGCGCCAGCCGATCTATGAGCGGACATGGCTACACCTTC

clone_size: -
d_call: TRBD1
j_call: TRBJ2-2
v_call: TRBV6-4
cdr3_aa: CASSDGTGADTLNTGELFF
cdr3_nt: TGTGCCAGCAGTGACGGCACAGGGGCGGATACCCTTAACACCGGGGAGCTGTTTTTT

clone_size: -
d_call: -
j_call: TRBJ2-5
v_call: TRBV7-3
cdr3_aa: CASSSRGWQTQYF
cdr3_nt: TGTGCCAGCAGCTCCAGGGGATGGCAGACCCAGTACTTC

clone_size: -
d_call: TRBD1
j_call: TRBJ1-2
v_call: TRBV28
cdr3_aa: CASSSWDRSYGYTF
cdr3_nt: TGTGCCAGCAGTTCATGGGACAGGAGCTATGGCTACACCTTC

clone_size: few
d_call: TRBD1
j_call: TRBJ2-3
v_call: TRBV28
cdr3_aa: CASSPLGQWSTTDTQYF
cdr3_nt: TGTGCCAGCAGTCCACTGGGACAGTGGTCGACCACAGATACGCAGTATTTT

clone_size: -
d_call: -
j_call: TRBJ2-5
v_call: TRBV7-9
cdr3_aa: CASSPGGTALETQYF
cdr3_nt: TGTGCCAGCAGCCCAGGCGGGACAGCTTTAGAGACCCAGTACTTC

clone_size: -
d_call: -
j_call: TRBJ2-5
v_call: TRBV5-1
cdr3_aa: CASSPAGWETQYF
cdr3_nt: TGCGCCAGCAGCCCGGCGGGGTGGGAGACCCAGTACTTC

clone_size: -
d_call: TRBD2
j_call: TRBJ2-1
v_call: TRBV6-1
cdr3_aa: CASSVGSGSRYNEQFF
cdr3_nt: TGTGCCAGCAGTGTGGGGAGCGGGAGTAGGTACAATGAGCAGTTCTTC

clone_size: -
d_call: -
j_call: TRBJ2-6
v_call: TRBV5-1
cdr3_aa: CASSLEPLSHSGANVLTF
cdr3_nt: TGCGCCAGCAGCTTGGAACCCTTGAGCCACTCTGGGGCCAACGTCCTGACTTTC

clone_size: -
d_call: TRBD1
j_call: TRBJ1-2
v_call: TRBV7-9
cdr3_aa: CASSRDSAYGYTF
cdr3_nt: TGTGCCAGCAGCAGGGACAGCGCCTATGGCTACACCTTC

clone_size: -
d_call: -
j_call: TRBJ1-2
v_call: TRBV13
cdr3_aa: CASSPQGSYGYTF
cdr3_nt: TGTGCCAGCAGCCCACAGGGAAGCTATGGCTACACCTTC

clone_size: -
d_call: TRBD2
j_call: TRBJ2-3
v_call: TRBV7-8
cdr3_aa: CASSSSGRVDTQYF
cdr3_nt: TGTGCCAGCAGCTCTAGCGGGAGGGTAGATACGCAGTATTTT

clone_size: -
d_call: -
j_call: TRBJ2-1
v_call: TRBV23-1
cdr3_aa: CAIRRSGPDEQFF
cdr3_nt: TGCGCCATACGACGCAGTGGGCCGGATGAGCAGTTCTTC

clone_size: -
d_call: TRBD2
j_call: TRBJ2-3
v_call: TRBV7-2
cdr3_aa: CASSLEASGGASTDTQYF
cdr3_nt: TGTGCCAGCAGCTTAGAGGCTAGCGGGGGGGCTAGCACAGATACGCAGTATTTT

clone_size: -
d_call: -
j_call: TRBJ2-2
v_call: TRBV5-5
cdr3_aa: CASSLEGHQNTGELFF
cdr3_nt: TGTGCCAGCAGCTTGGAAGGACATCAGAACACCGGGGAGCTGTTTTTT

clone_size: -
d_call: -
j_call: TRBJ2-7
v_call: TRBV7-9
cdr3_aa: CASSLQSTYEQYF
cdr3_nt: TGTGCCAGCAGCTTGCAGTCCACCTACGAGCAGTACTTC

clone_size: -
d_call: -
j_call: TRBJ2-1
v_call: TRBV5-1
cdr3_aa: CASSPIGEAGDEQFF
cdr3_nt: TGCGCCAGCAGCCCTATCGGGGAGGCCGGGGATGAGCAGTTCTTC

clone_size: -
d_call: -
j_call: TRBJ1-4
v_call: TRBV5-5
cdr3_aa: CASSFGATNEKLFF
cdr3_nt: TGTGCCAGCAGCTTCGGAGCAACTAATGAAAAACTGTTTTTT

clone_size: -
d_call: TRBD1
j_call: TRBJ1-1
v_call: TRBV2
cdr3_aa: CASRTPWTGGMNTEAFF
cdr3_nt: TGTGCCAGCAGGACCCCGTGGACAGGGGGTATGAACACTGAAGCTTTCTTT

clone_size: -
d_call: TRBD1
j_call: TRBJ2-7
v_call: TRBV6-5
cdr3_aa: CASARDRYEQYF
cdr3_nt: TGTGCCAGCGCCCGGGACAGGTACGAGCAGTACTTC

clone_size: once
d_call: TRBD2
j_call: TRBJ2-7
v_call: TRBV28
cdr3_aa: CASSFTTSGYDEQYF
cdr3_nt: TGTGCCAGCAGTTTCACTACTAGCGGGTATGACGAGCAGTACTTC

clone_size: -
d_call: TRBD2
j_call: TRBJ2-7
v_call: TRBV6-5
cdr3_aa: CASKYSGSRYEQYF
cdr3_nt: TGTGCCAGCAAGTATAGCGGGAGCCGGTACGAGCAGTACTTC

clone_size: -
d_call: TRBD2
j_call: TRBJ2-7
v_call: TRBV10-3
cdr3_aa: CASGRSNSYEQYF
cdr3_nt: TGTGCCAGCGGGAGGTCCAACTCCTACGAGCAGTACTTC